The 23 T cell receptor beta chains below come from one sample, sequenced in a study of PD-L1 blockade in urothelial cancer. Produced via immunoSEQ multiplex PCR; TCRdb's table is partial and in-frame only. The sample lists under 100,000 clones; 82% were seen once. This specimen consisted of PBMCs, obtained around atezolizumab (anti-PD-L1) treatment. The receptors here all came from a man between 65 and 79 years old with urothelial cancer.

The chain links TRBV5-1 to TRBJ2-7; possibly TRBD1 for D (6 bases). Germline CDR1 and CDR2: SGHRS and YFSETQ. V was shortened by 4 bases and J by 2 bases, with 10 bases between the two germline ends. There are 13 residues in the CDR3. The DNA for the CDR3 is TGCGCCAGCAGCCGGACAGTAACCTACGAGCAGTACTTC. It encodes CASSRTVTYEQYF.

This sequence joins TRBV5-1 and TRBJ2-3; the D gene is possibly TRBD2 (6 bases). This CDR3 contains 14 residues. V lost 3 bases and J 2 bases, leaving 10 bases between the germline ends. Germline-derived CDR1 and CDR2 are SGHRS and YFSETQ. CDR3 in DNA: TGCGCCAGCAGCTGGGGGACTCCCACAGATACGCAGTATTTT. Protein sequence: CASSWGTPTDTQYF.

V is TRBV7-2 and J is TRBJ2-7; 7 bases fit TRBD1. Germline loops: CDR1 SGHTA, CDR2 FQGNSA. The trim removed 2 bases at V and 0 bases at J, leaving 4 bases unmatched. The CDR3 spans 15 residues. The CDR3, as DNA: TGTGCCAGCAGCTTACCGACAGGGTACTCCTACGAGCAGTACTTC. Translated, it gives CASSLPTGYSYEQYF.

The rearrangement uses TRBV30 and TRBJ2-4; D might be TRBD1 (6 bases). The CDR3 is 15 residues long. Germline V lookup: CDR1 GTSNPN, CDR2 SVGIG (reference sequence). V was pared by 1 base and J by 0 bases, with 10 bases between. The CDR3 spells CAWSADSLAKNIQYF. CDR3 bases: TGTGCCTGGAGTGCGGACAGTTTAGCCAAAAACATTCAGTACTTC. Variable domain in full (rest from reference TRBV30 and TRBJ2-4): SQTIHQWPATLVQPVGSPLSLECTVEGTSNPNLYWYRQAAGRGLQLLFYSVGIGQISSEVPQNLSASRPQDRQFILSSKKLLLSDSGFYLCAWSADSLAKNIQYFGAGTRLSVL.

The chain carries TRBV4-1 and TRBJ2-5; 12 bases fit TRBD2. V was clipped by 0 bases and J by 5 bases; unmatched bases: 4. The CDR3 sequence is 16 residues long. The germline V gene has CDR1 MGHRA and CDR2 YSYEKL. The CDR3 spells CASSQELAGGVETQYF. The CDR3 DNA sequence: TGCGCCAGCAGCCAAGAACTAGCGGGAGGTGTCGAGACCCAGTACTTC.

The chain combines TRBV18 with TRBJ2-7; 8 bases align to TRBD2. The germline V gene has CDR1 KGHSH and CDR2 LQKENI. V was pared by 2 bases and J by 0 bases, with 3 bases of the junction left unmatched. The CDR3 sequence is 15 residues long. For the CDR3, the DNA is TGTGCCAGCTCACCAACCGGGACTAGCTCCTACGAGCAGTACTTC. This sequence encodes CASSPTGTSSYEQYF.

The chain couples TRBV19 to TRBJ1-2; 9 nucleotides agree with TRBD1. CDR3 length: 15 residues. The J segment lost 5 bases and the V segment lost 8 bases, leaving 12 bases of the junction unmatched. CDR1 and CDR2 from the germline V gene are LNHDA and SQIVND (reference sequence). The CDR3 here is CASCSPDRGVYGYTF. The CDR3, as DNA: TGTGCCAGTTGTTCCCCCGACAGGGGGGTTTATGGCTACACCTTC.

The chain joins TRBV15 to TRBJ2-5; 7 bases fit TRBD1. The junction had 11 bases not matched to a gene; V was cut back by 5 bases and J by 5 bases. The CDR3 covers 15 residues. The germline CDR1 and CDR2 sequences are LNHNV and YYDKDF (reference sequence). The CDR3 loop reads CATSARDSRRETQYF. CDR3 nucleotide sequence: TGTGCCACCAGCGCCCGGGACAGCCGGCGGGAGACCCAGTACTTC.

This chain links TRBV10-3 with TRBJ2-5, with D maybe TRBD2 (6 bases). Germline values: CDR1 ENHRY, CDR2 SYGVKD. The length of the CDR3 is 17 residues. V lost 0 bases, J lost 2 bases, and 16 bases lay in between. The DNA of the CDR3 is TGTGCCATCAGTGAGTCCCAGACTAGAGAAAAACAAGAGACCCAGTACTTC. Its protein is CAISESQTREKQETQYF.

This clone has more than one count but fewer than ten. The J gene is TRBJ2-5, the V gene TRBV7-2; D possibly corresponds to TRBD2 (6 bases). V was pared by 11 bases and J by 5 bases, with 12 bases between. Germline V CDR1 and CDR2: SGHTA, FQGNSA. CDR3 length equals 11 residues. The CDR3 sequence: CASRGGETQYF. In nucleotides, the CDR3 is TGTGCCTCACGAGGAGGGGAGACCCAGTACTTC.

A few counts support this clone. CDR3 DNA: TGTGCCAGCAGCCCCGGGAACGAAGATACGCAGTATTTT. Translation gives CASSPGNEDTQYF. The chain is built from TRBV11-2 and TRBJ2-3, with a weak D call TRBD2 (5 bases). The CDR3 runs to 13 residues. Germline lookup yields CDR1 SGHAT and CDR2 FQNNGV. V dropped 5 bases and J dropped 5 bases, with 11 bases sitting between them. The complete variable domain, with remaining parts taken from reference TRBV11-2 and TRBJ2-3, reads EAGVAQSPRYKIIEKRQSVAFWCNPISGHATLYWYQQILGQGPKLLIQFQNNGVVDDSQLPKDRFSAERLKGVDSTLKIQPAKLEDSAVYLCASSPGNEDTQYFGPGTRLTVL.

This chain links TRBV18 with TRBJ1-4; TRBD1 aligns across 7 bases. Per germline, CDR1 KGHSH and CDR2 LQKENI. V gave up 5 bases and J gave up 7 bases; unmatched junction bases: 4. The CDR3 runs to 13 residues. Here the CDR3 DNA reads TGTGCCAGCTCAAACCGGGACAGTGAAAAACTGTTTTTT. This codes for CASSNRDSEKLFF.

The CDR3 protein is CASSITTTYEQYF. CDR3 sequence (DNA): TGTGCCAGTAGTATCACGACTACCTACGAGCAGTACTTC. This chain uses TRBV19 with TRBJ2-7, with a tentative D call TRBD2 (5 bases). Germline assignment: CDR1 LNHDA and CDR2 SQIVND (reference sequence). Trimming removed 3 bases from V and 2 bases from J, with 8 bases in between. The CDR3 has 13 residues.

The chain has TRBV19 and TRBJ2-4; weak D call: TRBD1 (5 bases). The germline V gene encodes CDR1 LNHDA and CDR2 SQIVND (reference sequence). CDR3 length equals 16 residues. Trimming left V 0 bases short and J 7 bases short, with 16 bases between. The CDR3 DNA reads TGTGCCAGTAGTATAGATGTACAGGTACCTCCGAACATTCAGTACTTC. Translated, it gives CASSIDVQVPPNIQYF.

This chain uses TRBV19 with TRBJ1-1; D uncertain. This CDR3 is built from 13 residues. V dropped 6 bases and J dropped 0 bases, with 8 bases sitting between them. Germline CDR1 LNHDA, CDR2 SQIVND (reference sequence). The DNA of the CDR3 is TGTGCCAGTAGCTCCCCGGTGAACACTGAAGCTTTCTTT. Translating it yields CASSSPVNTEAFF.

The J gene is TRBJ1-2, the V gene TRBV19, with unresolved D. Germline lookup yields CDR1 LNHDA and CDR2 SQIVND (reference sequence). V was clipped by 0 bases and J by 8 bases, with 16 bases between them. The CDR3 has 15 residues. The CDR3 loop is CASSIDLFGVGGYTF. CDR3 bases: TGTGCCAGTAGTATAGATCTATTCGGGGTTGGAGGCTACACCTTC. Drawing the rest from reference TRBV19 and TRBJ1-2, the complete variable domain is DGGITQSPKYLFRKEGQNVTLSCEQNLNHDAMYWYRQDPGQGLRLIYYSQIVNDFQKGDIAEGYSVSREKKESFPLTVTSAQKNPTAFYLCASSIDLFGVGGYTFGSGTRLTVV.

The DNA for the CDR3 is TGTGCCAGCAGCGCACTGAATGAGGCTAATGAAAAACTGTTTTTT. This translates into CASSALNEANEKLFF. This chain uses TRBV2 with TRBJ1-4; D gene ambiguous. Between the trimmed V and J ends, which lost 6 bases and 3 bases, there was a span of 14 bases. The germline V gene has CDR1 SNHLY and CDR2 FYNNEI. This CDR3 is 15 amino acids long.

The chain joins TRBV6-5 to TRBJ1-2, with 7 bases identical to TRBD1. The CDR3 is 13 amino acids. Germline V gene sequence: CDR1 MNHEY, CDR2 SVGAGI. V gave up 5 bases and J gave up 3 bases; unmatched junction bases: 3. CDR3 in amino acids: CASSVQGDYGYTF. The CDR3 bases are TGTGCCAGCAGTGTTCAGGGGGACTATGGCTACACCTTC.

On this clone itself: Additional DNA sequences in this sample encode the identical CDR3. Here the CDR3 reads CASSSTGGTEAFF. CDR3 sequence (DNA): TGCGCCAGCAGCTCCACAGGGGGGACTGAAGCTTTCTTT. The chain joins TRBV5-1 to TRBJ1-1; TRBD1 matches at 8 bases. CDR1 and CDR2 from the germline V gene are SGHRS and YFSETQ. Losses at the gene ends were 3 bases for V and 5 bases for J; bases not matched to a gene: 3. The CDR3 totals 13 residues.

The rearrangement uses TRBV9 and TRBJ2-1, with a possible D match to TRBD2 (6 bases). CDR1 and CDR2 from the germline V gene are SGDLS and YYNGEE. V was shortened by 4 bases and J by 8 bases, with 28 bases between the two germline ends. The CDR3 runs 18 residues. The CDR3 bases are TGTGCCAGCAGCCAGAACACAAAAGGCCGGGGGAACACATATGAGCAGTTCTTC. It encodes CASSQNTKGRGNTYEQFF.

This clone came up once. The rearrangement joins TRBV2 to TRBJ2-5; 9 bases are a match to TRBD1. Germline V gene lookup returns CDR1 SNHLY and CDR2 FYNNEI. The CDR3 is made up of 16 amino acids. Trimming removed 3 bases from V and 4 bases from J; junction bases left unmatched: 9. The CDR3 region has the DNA TGTGCCAGCAGTGAGCTAGGACAGGGGTTGTCAGAGACCCAGTACTTC. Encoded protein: CASSELGQGLSETQYF.

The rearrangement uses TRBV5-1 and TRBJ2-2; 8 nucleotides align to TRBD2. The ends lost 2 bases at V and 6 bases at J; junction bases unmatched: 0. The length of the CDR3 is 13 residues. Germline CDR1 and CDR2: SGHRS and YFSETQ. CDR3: CASSLLAAGELFF. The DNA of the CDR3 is TGCGCCAGCAGCTTACTAGCGGCCGGGGAGCTGTTTTTT.

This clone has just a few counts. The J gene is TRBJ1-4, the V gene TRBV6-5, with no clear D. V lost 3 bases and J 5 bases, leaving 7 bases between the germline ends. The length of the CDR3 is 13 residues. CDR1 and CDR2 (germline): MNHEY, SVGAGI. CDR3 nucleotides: TGTGCCAGCAGTTATTTCAGGAATGAAAAACTGTTTTTT. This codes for CASSYFRNEKLFF.